Listed below are T cell receptor beta chains from one sample, sequenced in a study of a mutant IDH1 vaccine in newly diagnosed glioma. This table comes from immunoSEQ multiplex PCR, and its TCRdb copy is limited to in-frame clones, with some not included. The table includes tens of thousands of clones, roughly 80% detected once. Here the sequenced sample was PBMCs, taken from a glioma patient treated with radiotherapy, temozolomide or both. The receptors were gathered from a man aged 30 to 39 with glioma. The CDR3 runs from the conserved cysteine through the conserved F or W. The D gene is left open where the match is weak. Clone sizes are given selectively: once, few, many, or a class where the clone is expanded.

CDR3	DNA	J	D	size	V
CASRPLGANTGELFF	TGTGCCAGCAGACCCTTGGGAGCGAACACCGGGGAGCTGTTTTTT	TRBJ2-2	NA	NA	TRBV2
CASSSTRTEHNYGYTF	TGTGCCAGCAGTTCCACCCGGACAGAGCACAACTATGGCTACACCTTC	TRBJ1-2	NA	NA	TRBV27
CASSLELAPGTDTQYF	TGTGCCAGCAGCTTGGAACTAGCCCCTGGCACAGATACGCAGTATTTT	TRBJ2-3	NA	NA	TRBV5-4
CALRGRERNTEAFF	TGTGCCCTAAGGGGCAGGGAGAGAAACACTGAAGCTTTCTTT	TRBJ1-1	NA	NA	TRBV2
CASSPTGGLSYEQYF	TGCGCCAGCAGCCCAACGGGAGGGCTCTCCTACGAGCAGTACTTC	TRBJ2-7	TRBD2	NA	TRBV5-1
CAWSKNQGNTEAFF	TGTGCCTGGAGTAAAAATCAGGGGAACACTGAAGCTTTCTTT	TRBJ1-1	NA	NA	TRBV30
CASSSGLVSWELFF	TGTGCCAGCAGCTCGGGACTAGTAAGCTGGGAGCTGTTTTTT	TRBJ2-2	TRBD2	NA	TRBV5-8
CASSSTQARRDEQYF	TGTGCCAGCAGCTCCACTCAGGCCCGGAGAGACGAGCAGTACTTC	TRBJ2-7	NA	NA	TRBV13
CASTPHKRAGEEYNEQFF	TGTGCCAGCACCCCGCACAAGCGAGCGGGAGAGGAGTACAATGAGCAGTTCTTC	TRBJ2-1	TRBD2	NA	TRBV4-2
CASSQDIEQETQYF	TGTGCCAGCAGCCAAGATATAGAGCAAGAGACCCAGTACTTC	TRBJ2-5	NA	NA	TRBV4-2
CASSRSRGRNTEAFF	TGTGCCAGTAGTAGATCAAGAGGAAGGAACACTGAAGCTTTCTTT	TRBJ1-1	NA	few	TRBV19
CASSLTYDYGYTF	TGCGCCAGCAGCTTGACCTATGACTATGGCTACACCTTC	TRBJ1-2	NA	NA	TRBV5-1
CASSVDRGHYEQYF	TGTGCCAGCAGTGTTGACAGGGGCCACTACGAGCAGTACTTC	TRBJ2-7	TRBD1	NA	TRBV2
CASSDGTVGEKLFF	TGTGCCAGCAGCGATGGGACTGTCGGTGAAAAACTGTTTTTT	TRBJ1-4	NA	NA	TRBV9
CASSLSTGGTNEKLFF	TGCGCCAGCAGCTTGTCCACAGGAGGAACTAATGAAAAACTGTTTTTT	TRBJ1-4	NA	NA	TRBV5-1
CASSIFSRGTEAFF	TGTGCCAGTAGTATCTTCAGCCGCGGCACTGAAGCTTTCTTT	TRBJ1-1	NA	few	TRBV19
CATARGRNEKLFF	TGTGCCACCGCCAGGGGGCGCAATGAAAAACTGTTTTTT	TRBJ1-4	TRBD1	NA	TRBV6-5
CASSVDPKETQYF	TGTGCCAGCAGTGTGGACCCCAAAGAGACCCAGTACTTC	TRBJ2-5	NA	NA	TRBV2
CASRDRVQETQYF	TGTGCCAGCCGCGACAGAGTCCAAGAGACCCAGTACTTC	TRBJ2-5	NA	few	TRBV2
CASSEGLLAGVGYNEQFF	TGTGCCAGCAGCGAGGGTCTGCTAGCGGGAGTAGGTTACAATGAGCAGTTCTTC	TRBJ2-1	TRBD2	NA	TRBV5-4
CAYYRDGWDGYTF	TGTGCCTATTACAGGGACGGTTGGGATGGCTACACCTTC	TRBJ1-2	NA	NA	TRBV30
CASNAGDEQYF	TGTGCCAGCAACGCCGGGGACGAGCAGTACTTC	TRBJ2-7	NA	NA	TRBV2
CASSQDLIEGSRDYGYTF	TGCGCCAGCAGCCAAGACCTTATCGAAGGGAGCAGGGACTATGGCTACACCTTC	TRBJ1-2	NA	NA	TRBV4-3
CASEPTGGSEKLFF	TGTGCCAGCGAACCGACGGGAGGGAGTGAAAAACTGTTTTTT	TRBJ1-4	NA	NA	TRBV6-1
CASSVGRTGANVLTF	TGTGCCAGCAGCGTAGGGAGAACTGGGGCCAACGTCCTGACTTTC	TRBJ2-6	NA	few	TRBV9
CASSLGISEQFF	TGTGCCAGCAGCCTCGGTATCAGTGAGCAGTTCTTC	TRBJ2-1	NA	NA	TRBV7-8
CASSLTPGGLGEQYF	TGCGCCAGCAGCTTGACCCCGGGAGGGCTAGGCGAGCAGTACTTC	TRBJ2-7	TRBD2	NA	TRBV5-1
CASSERADRGYEQYF	TGTGCCAGCAGTGAAAGGGCAGACAGGGGCTACGAGCAGTACTTC	TRBJ2-7	TRBD1	NA	TRBV6-1
CASSSRLAGEPYEQYF	TGTGCCAGCAGTTCAAGACTAGCGGGAGAACCCTACGAGCAGTACTTC	TRBJ2-7	TRBD2	NA	TRBV27
CASSQAVSSGKLFF	TGTGCCAGCAGCCAAGCGGTCAGCTCGGGAAAACTGTTTTTT	TRBJ1-4	NA	NA	TRBV14
CASSYSTPGQGYEQYF	TGTGCCAGCAGTTACTCGACTCCGGGACAGGGGTACGAGCAGTACTTC	TRBJ2-7	TRBD1	once	TRBV6-5
CASRQAGARDEKLFF	TGTGCCAGCAGACAAGCAGGGGCGCGCGATGAAAAACTGTTTTTT	TRBJ1-4	NA	NA	TRBV6-1